This is a list of T cell receptor beta chains from one sample in a study of blood T cell repertoires in COVID-19. Profiled with immunoSEQ multiplex PCR; TCRdb holds only in-frame clones, not every one. The repertoire holds some 240,000 clones, with about nine tenths as singletons. Sequencing used peripheral blood. The receptors were sampled from a man in his 60s who had recovered from COVID-19. The CDR3 runs from the conserved cysteine through the conserved F or W. The order of the fields is J gene, clone size, V gene, D gene, CDR3 protein, CDR3 DNA. The D gene is left open where the match is weak. Size values are once, few and many counts, or a class for expanded clones, and some rows have none.

TRBJ2-2 NA TRBV7-3 NA CASSLSSGELFF TGTGCCAGCAGCCTTAGTAGCGGGGAGCTGTTTTTT
TRBJ1-1 once TRBV9 NA CASSVDPGLNTEAFF TGTGCCAGCAGCGTAGACCCGGGTTTGAACACTGAAGCTTTCTTT
TRBJ2-7 NA TRBV18 NA CASSREGQAYEQYF TGTGCCAGCTCCAGGGAGGGACAGGCCTACGAGCAGTACTTC
TRBJ1-1 NA TRBV28 NA CASSLPGGPGTEAFF TGTGCCAGCAGCCTACCGGGGGGGCCGGGCACTGAAGCTTTCTTT
TRBJ1-2 NA TRBV6-6 TRBD1 CASSRDRGNYGYTF TGTGCCAGCAGTCGGGACAGGGGAAACTATGGCTACACCTTC
TRBJ1-2 NA TRBV30 TRBD1 CAWSQGQAGYTF TGTGCCTGGAGTCAAGGACAGGCGGGCTACACCTTC
TRBJ1-1 NA TRBV3-1/TRBV3-2 TRBD1 CASRQGGNTEAFF TGTGCCTCCAGGCAGGGGGGGAACACTGAAGCTTTCTTT
TRBJ1-1 NA TRBV6-2/TRBV6-3 NA CASSFNPGFQGLNTEAFF TGTGCCAGCAGTTTCAATCCCGGGTTCCAGGGTCTGAACACTGAAGCTTTCTTT
TRBJ1-2 NA TRBV6-6 NA CASSYAGEGSYGYTF TGTGCCAGCAGTTACGCTGGGGAGGGGAGTTATGGCTACACCTTC
TRBJ1-2 NA TRBV27 NA CASSRQDHYGYTF TGTGCCAGCAGTCGACAGGACCACTATGGCTACACCTTC
TRBJ1-2 NA TRBV5-4 TRBD1 CASSLRQGHYGYTF TGTGCCAGCAGCTTAAGACAGGGGCACTATGGCTACACCTTC
TRBJ2-2 NA TRBV27 NA CASSPQGPRRKTGELFF TGTGCCAGCAGTCCACAGGGCCCACGGAGAAAGACCGGGGAGCTGTTTTTT
TRBJ2-1 NA TRBV20-1 NA CSARQNNEQFF TGCAGTGCGCGACAGAACAATGAGCAGTTCTTC
TRBJ1-2 NA TRBV10-3 TRBD1 CAISLMTGHYGYTF TGTGCCATCAGCCTGATGACAGGGCACTATGGCTACACCTTC
TRBJ2-2 NA TRBV5-1 TRBD2 CASSALAGDNTGELFF TGCGCCAGCAGCGCGCTAGCGGGGGACAACACCGGGGAGCTGTTTTTT
TRBJ2-6 NA TRBV19 NA CASSVSGANVLTF TGTGCCAGTAGTGTATCTGGGGCCAACGTCCTGACTTTC
TRBJ2-7 NA TRBV28 TRBD1 CASSNPGQGNEQYF TGTGCCAGCAGTAACCCTGGACAGGGCAACGAGCAGTACTTC
TRBJ1-2 NA TRBV19 NA CASSMEIRSNYGYTF TGTGCCAGTAGTATGGAGATTCGCTCTAACTATGGCTACACCTTC
TRBJ2-3 NA TRBV4-2 NA CASSQEWDSTDTQYF TGTGCCAGCAGCCAGGAGTGGGACTCGACAGATACGCAGTATTTT
TRBJ1-2 NA TRBV7-9 NA CASSLEGGAFNGYTF TGTGCCAGCAGCTTAGAGGGAGGGGCGTTTAATGGCTACACCTTC
TRBJ2-1 NA TRBV18 TRBD2 CASSPTGTSGFSYNEQFF TGTGCCAGCTCACCAACCGGGACTAGCGGTTTCTCCTACAATGAGCAGTTCTTC
TRBJ2-1 NA TRBV3-1/TRBV3-2 NA CASSQGAGTVVDNEQFF TGTGCCAGCAGCCAAGGGGCGGGGACAGTAGTCGATAATGAGCAGTTCTTC
TRBJ2-7 NA TRBV19 NA CASSIYVLSYEQYF TGTGCCAGTAGTATCTATGTTCTTAGCTACGAGCAGTACTTC
TRBJ1-1 NA TRBV2 TRBD1 CASSGQGVTEAFF TGTGCCAGCAGCGGACAGGGTGTCACTGAAGCTTTCTTT
TRBJ1-5 NA TRBV2 TRBD1 CASSVDRGDQPQHF TGTGCCAGCAGTGTGGACAGGGGCGATCAGCCCCAGCATTTT
TRBJ1-2 NA TRBV9 NA CASSVEGTGRYGYTF TGTGCCAGCAGCGTAGAAGGAACAGGCCGCTATGGCTACACCTTC
TRBJ2-3 NA TRBV6-5 TRBD2 CASRTSGSTDTQYF TGTGCCAGTAGGACTAGCGGCAGCACAGATACGCAGTATTTT
TRBJ2-1 NA TRBV3-1/TRBV3-2 TRBD1 CASSHRQGAGNEQFF TGTGCCAGCAGCCACCGACAGGGTGCGGGCAATGAGCAGTTCTTC
TRBJ1-1 NA TRBV28 TRBD1 CASSRLYRGQGSQNTEAFF TGTGCCAGCAGCCGTCTCTATAGGGGACAGGGGAGCCAGAACACTGAAGCTTTCTTT
TRBJ1-1 NA TRBV10-3 TRBD1 CAISGTGDTEAFF TGTGCCATCAGTGGGACAGGGGACACTGAAGCTTTCTTT
TRBJ1-2 NA TRBV18 TRBD1 CASSSNRGNYGYTF TGTGCCAGCTCCTCGAACAGGGGGAACTATGGCTACACCTTC
TRBJ1-1 NA TRBV4-3 TRBD1 CASSQSGQGNTEAFF TGCGCCAGCAGCCAAAGTGGACAGGGGAACACTGAAGCTTTCTTT
TRBJ1-2 NA TRBV5-6 NA CASRRRGSLANYGYTF TGTGCCAGCAGAAGAAGGGGCAGTTTAGCTAACTATGGCTACACCTTC
TRBJ2-7 NA TRBV5-1 NA CASSLASRGDEQYF TGCGCCAGCAGCTTGGCGTCCAGGGGCGACGAGCAGTACTTC
TRBJ2-7 NA TRBV2 NA CASSLAYEQYF TGTGCCAGCAGCCTTGCCTACGAGCAGTACTTC
TRBJ2-7 NA TRBV9 NA CASSVGSGPSYEQYF TGTGCCAGCAGCGTAGGAAGCGGTCCCTCCTACGAGCAGTACTTC
TRBJ2-3 NA TRBV10-3 NA CAISRGYASTDTQYF TGTGCCATCTCCCGAGGGTACGCTAGCACAGATACGCAGTATTTT
TRBJ1-1 few TRBV12-5 NA CASGSTYSVSTEAFF TGTGCTAGTGGTTCCACTTACAGTGTGAGCACTGAAGCTTTCTTT
TRBJ1-3 NA TRBV5-5 NA CASSFGASAGNTIYF TGTGCCAGCAGCTTCGGAGCCAGTGCAGGAAACACCATATATTTT
TRBJ1-4 NA TRBV5-1 TRBD1 CASRSGTGVEKLFF TGCGCCAGCAGGTCCGGGACAGGGGTTGAAAAACTGTTTTTT
TRBJ1-5 NA TRBV4-1 NA CASSQPPSYQPQHF TGCGCCAGCAGCCAACCCCCCTCTTATCAGCCCCAGCATTTT
TRBJ1-4 NA TRBV24-1 NA CATSDSGRGGEKLFF TGTGCCACCAGTGATTCGGGCAGGGGTGGCGAAAAACTGTTTTTT
TRBJ1-5 NA TRBV18 NA CASSHLDIDQPQHF TGTGCCAGCTCACATCTTGACATAGATCAGCCCCAGCATTTT
TRBJ2-2 NA TRBV5-1 TRBD1 CASSRRDRGPVSTGELFF TGCGCCAGCAGCAGGAGGGACAGGGGGCCGGTCAGCACCGGGGAGCTGTTTTTT
TRBJ1-1 NA TRBV19 TRBD1 CASSTVTGRTEAFF TGTGCCAGTAGTACCGTGACAGGGCGCACTGAAGCTTTCTTT
TRBJ2-7 NA TRBV7-8 NA CASSSRDSSYEQYF TGTGCCAGCAGCTCGCGCGATAGCTCCTACGAGCAGTACTTC
TRBJ1-2 once TRBV7-9 NA CASSLSQDAGYTF TGTGCCAGCAGCTTATCACAGGACGCTGGCTACACCTTC
TRBJ1-2 NA TRBV6-5 NA CASRATGLFGYTF TGTGCCAGCAGGGCTACAGGGCTTTTTGGCTACACCTTC
TRBJ2-1 NA TRBV12-3/TRBV12-4 TRBD2 CASNPGLAFEQFF TGTGCCAGCAATCCGGGACTAGCGTTTGAGCAGTTCTTC
TRBJ1-2 NA TRBV9 TRBD1 CASSGTAPNYGYTF TGTGCCAGCAGTGGGACAGCACCTAACTATGGCTACACCTTC
TRBJ2-5 NA TRBV2 NA CASSEARGVPETQYF TGTGCCAGCAGTGAAGCCAGGGGTGTCCCAGAGACCCAGTACTTC
TRBJ1-2 NA TRBV5-4 TRBD1 CASSFVDRGNGYTF TGTGCCAGCAGCTTCGTCGACAGGGGGAATGGCTACACCTTC
TRBJ1-2 NA TRBV21-1 NA CASSKVTGLYGYTF TGTGCCAGCAGCAAAGTAACAGGCCTCTATGGCTACACCTTC